This section outlines one T cell receptor beta chain sequence together with its context. It has no known antigen specificity. Nothing much larger sits one base from this clone, and base qualities are not available. This sample was taken from a study of blood T cell repertoires in COVID-19 (TCRdb year 2020). As for the study more broadly: Samples covering the acute and convalescent phases of COVID-19 were provided by collaborators in the United States, Italy and Spain. A de-identified subject ID, COVID-19 status, age in years and sex were almost always included in the sample metadata. The dataset comprised deeply sampled blood TCRbeta repertoires from subjects exposed to, actively infected with, or recovered from COVID-19. Where available, HLA class I and class II types were taken from metadata supplied by the sample provider and were not determined by assay-based typing. Samples came from the ongoing ImmuneRACE study (first 160 participants) plus 1,254 subjects from 6 global collaborators. A freely available public database, intended as a resource for researchers studying the immune response to SARS-CoV-2, is where the repertoires were released. The prospective study material was composed of cDNA or gDNA derived from T cells, B-cell-depleted T cells, or PBMCs.

In Seattle, one collaborating source enrolled patients while the infection was active and tracked those patients longitudinally over the course of disease. Each collaborating institution followed its own protocols to collect whole blood in K2EDTA tubes. Collaborator samples were shipped for TCRbeta analysis as frozen whole blood, isolated PBMCs, or DNA extracted from either sample type. Overall results and qualifications from the work: How much clinical and demographic metadata was included differed by source and by participant, and the metadata was provided uncurated.

TCRbeta CDR3 regions were amplified from genomic DNA by means of the immunoSEQ Assay, a bias-controlled multiplex PCR. Concerning the study's data processing: The number of nucleated cells in each sample was estimated by amplification of reference gene primers within the assay. Sequence reads were collapsed and filtered to measure the absolute abundance of every unique TCRbeta CDR3 rearrangement. For each sample, productive Simpson clonality was calculated as the square root of Simpson's diversity index over productive rearrangements. The table was pulled from immuneACCESS by TCRdb, which kept in-frame rearrangements only. Such tables lose some clones; where checked, under half of the loss comes from unresolved V genes, and the rest has no known cause. V, J and clone size reflect that table, while D and trimming were determined from the DNA. The sample includes 350,000 to 450,000 clones, with about 88% observed a single time. The ten largest make up approximately 1.5% of the sample.

The sequence was obtained from a middle-aged woman with COVID-19, enrolled during active disease. Sequencing was performed on peripheral blood.

The DNA sequence is given as TGTGCCAGCAGCCAAGGGAGGCTGAGGTATGGCTACACCTTC. Translated, this is CASSQGRLRYGYTF. The V and J genes are TRBV3-1 (or the pseudogene TRBV3-2) and TRBJ1-2; no confident D gene assignment can be made. CDR1 and CDR2 are drawn from the germline V gene (reference sequence): LGHDT, YNNKEL. V and J are truncated by 1 base and 5 bases respectively, leaving an intervening sequence of 11 bases. The CDR3 numbers 14 residues from cysteine through phenylalanine. Only the CDR3 part of the read is kept: 42 bases, read in frame from the first base.